This TCR beta chain was observed in a study of blood T cells in healthy people across ages. This clonotype was counted many times. Its antigen is still unknown. Together with a sample-barcoded 5' primer, a J-beta primer mix was included in a second PCR lasting about 6 to 12 cycles. Each cDNA molecule was tagged by a template-switch adaptor with 12 random nucleotides. TCRdb reprocessed the 5' RACE reads with MiXCR, giving one entry per CDR3 protein. This table holds some 1.5 million distinct CDR3 sequences, approximately 30% found once. Findings and caveats of the study: Strong correlation linked observed beta diversity and percent naive T cells.

The CDR3 consists of 16 residues. V was pared by 0 bases and J by 0 bases, with 8 bases of the junction left unmatched. Per the germline V gene, CDR1 is SQVTM and CDR2 is ANQGSEA. J is TRBJ2-7 and V is TRBV29-1; TRBD1 matches at 7 bases. This TCR was recovered from a woman aged 30 to 39 in good health. The material sequenced was blood. For the CDR3, the DNA is TGCAGCGTTGAAGATCGCAGGACAGGTAACTCCTACGAGCAGTACTTC. This translates into CSVEDRRTGNSYEQYF.